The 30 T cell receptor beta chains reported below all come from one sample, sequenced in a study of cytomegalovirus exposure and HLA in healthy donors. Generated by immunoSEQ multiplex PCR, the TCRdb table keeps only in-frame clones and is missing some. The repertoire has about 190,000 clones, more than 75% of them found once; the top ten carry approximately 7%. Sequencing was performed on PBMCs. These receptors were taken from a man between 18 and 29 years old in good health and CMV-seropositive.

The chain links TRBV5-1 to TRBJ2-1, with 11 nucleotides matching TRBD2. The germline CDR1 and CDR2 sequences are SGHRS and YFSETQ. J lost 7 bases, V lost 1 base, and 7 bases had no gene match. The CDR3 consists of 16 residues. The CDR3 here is CASSLKASGRPNEQFF. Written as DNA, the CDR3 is TGCGCCAGCAGCTTGAAGGCTAGCGGGAGGCCAAATGAGCAGTTCTTC.

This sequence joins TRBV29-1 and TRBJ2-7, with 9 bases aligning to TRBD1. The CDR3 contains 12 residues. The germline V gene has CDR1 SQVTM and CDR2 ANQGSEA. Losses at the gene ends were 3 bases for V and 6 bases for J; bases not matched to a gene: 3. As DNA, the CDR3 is TGCAGCGTTGAGGGGACAGGGTTCGAGCAGTACTTC. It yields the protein CSVEGTGFEQYF.

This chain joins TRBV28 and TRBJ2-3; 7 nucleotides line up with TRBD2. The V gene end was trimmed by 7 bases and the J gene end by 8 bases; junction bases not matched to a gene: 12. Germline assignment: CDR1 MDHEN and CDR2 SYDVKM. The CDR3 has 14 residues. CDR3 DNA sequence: TGTGCCAGCAAGACTGGCGGGGGTGGGAGTACGCAGTATTTT. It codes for CASKTGGGGSTQYF.

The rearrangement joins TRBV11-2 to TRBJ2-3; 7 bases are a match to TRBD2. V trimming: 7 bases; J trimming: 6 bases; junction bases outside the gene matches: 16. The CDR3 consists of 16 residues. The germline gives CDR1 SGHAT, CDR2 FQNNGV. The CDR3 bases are TGTGCCAGCACCCCTTCGTTTTGGGGGGAGGGGGATACGCAGTATTTT. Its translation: CASTPSFWGEGDTQYF.

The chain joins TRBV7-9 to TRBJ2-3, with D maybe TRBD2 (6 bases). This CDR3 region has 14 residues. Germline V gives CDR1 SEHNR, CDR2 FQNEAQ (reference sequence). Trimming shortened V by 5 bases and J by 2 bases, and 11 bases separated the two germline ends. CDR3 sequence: CASSRTTVTDTQYF. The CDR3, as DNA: TGTGCCAGCAGCCGGACTACTGTCACAGATACGCAGTATTTT.

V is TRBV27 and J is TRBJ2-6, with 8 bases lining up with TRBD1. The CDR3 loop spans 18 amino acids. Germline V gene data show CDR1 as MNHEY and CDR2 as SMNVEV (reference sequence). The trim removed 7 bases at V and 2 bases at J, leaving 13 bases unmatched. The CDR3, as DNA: TGTGCCAGCACCTCAGAGCCGGGACAGGTGACTGGGGCCAACGTCCTGACTTTC. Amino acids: CASTSEPGQVTGANVLTF. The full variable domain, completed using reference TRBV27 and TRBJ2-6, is EAQVTQNPRYLITVTGKKLTVTCSQNMNHEYMSWYRQDPGLGLRQIYYSMNVEVTDKGDVPEGYKVSRKEKRNFPLILESPSPNQTSLYFCASTSEPGQVTGANVLTFGAGSRLTVL.

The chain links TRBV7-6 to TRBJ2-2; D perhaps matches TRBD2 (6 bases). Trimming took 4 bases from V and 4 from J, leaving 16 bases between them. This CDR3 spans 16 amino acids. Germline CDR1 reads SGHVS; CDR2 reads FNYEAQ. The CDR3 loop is CASSWTGGRVTGELFF. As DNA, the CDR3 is TGTGCCAGCAGCTGGACCGGGGGTAGAGTCACCGGGGAGCTGTTTTTT.

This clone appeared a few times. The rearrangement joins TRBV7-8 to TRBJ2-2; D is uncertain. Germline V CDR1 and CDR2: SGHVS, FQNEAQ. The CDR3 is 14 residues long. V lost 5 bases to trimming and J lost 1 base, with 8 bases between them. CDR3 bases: TGTGCCAGCAGCGCGGTAGAGAACACCGGGGAGCTGTTTTTT. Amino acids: CASSAVENTGELFF. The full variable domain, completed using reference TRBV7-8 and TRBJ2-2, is GAGVSQSPRYKVAKRGQDVALRCDPISGHVSLFWYQQALGQGPEFLTYFQNEAQLDKSGLPSDRFFAERPEGSVSTLKIQRTQQEDSAVYLCASSAVENTGELFFGEGSRLTVL.

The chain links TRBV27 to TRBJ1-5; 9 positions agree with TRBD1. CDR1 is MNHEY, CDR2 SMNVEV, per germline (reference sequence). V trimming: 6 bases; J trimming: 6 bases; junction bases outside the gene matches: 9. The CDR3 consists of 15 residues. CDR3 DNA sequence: TGTGCCAGCAGACGCACCACAGGGGGCCCTCAGCCCCAGCATTTT. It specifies CASRRTTGGPQPQHF.

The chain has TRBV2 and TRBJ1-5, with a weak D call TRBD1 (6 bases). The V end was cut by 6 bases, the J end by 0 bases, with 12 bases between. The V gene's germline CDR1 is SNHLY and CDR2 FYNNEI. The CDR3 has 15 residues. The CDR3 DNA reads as TGTGCCAGCAGGTGGACAGCTTTTAGCAATCAGCCCCAGCATTTT. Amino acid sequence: CASRWTAFSNQPQHF.

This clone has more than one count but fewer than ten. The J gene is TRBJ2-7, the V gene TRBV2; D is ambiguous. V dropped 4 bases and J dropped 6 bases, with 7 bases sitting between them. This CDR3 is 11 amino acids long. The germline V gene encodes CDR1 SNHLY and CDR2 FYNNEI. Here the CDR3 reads CASSVVGEQYF. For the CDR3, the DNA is TGTGCCAGCAGTGTAGTCGGCGAGCAGTACTTC.

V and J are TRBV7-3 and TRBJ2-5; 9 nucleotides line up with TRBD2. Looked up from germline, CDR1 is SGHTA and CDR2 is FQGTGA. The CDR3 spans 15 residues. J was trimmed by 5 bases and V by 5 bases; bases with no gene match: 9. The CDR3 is CASSTRLAGVETQYF. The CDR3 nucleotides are TGTGCCAGCAGCACAAGATTAGCGGGAGTGGAGACCCAGTACTTC.

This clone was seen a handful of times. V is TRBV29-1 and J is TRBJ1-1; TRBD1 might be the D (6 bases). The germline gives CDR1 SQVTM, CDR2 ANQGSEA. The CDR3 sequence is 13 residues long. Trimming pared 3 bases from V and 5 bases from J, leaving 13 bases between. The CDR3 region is CSVDRGARTEAFF. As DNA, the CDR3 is TGCAGCGTTGATCGGGGGGCGCGAACTGAAGCTTTCTTT.

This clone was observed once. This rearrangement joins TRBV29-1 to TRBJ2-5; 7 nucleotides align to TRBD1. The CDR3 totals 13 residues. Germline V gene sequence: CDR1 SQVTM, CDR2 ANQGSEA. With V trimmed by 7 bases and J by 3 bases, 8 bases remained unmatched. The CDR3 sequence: CSAEGQYKETQYF. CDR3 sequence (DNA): TGCAGCGCCGAGGGACAGTATAAAGAGACCCAGTACTTC.

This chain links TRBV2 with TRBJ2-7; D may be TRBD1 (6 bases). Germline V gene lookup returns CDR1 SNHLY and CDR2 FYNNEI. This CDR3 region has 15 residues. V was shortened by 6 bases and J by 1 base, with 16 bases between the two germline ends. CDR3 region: CASSPRTTGSYEQYF. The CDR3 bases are TGTGCCAGCAGCCCACGAACCACAGGGTCCTACGAGCAGTACTTC. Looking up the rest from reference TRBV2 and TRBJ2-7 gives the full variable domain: EPEVTQTPSHQVTQMGQEVILRCVPISNHLYFYWYRQILGQKVEFLVSFYNNEISEKSEIFDDQFSVERPDGSNFTLKIRSTKLEDSAMYFCASSPRTTGSYEQYFGPGTRLTVT.

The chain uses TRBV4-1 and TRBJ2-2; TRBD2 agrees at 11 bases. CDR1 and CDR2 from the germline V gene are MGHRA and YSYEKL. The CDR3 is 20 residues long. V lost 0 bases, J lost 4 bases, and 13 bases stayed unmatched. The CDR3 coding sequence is TGCGCCAGCAGCCAAGATGCGCTAGCGGGAGGACCTATTATCACCGGGGAGCTGTTTTTT. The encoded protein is CASSQDALAGGPIITGELFF.

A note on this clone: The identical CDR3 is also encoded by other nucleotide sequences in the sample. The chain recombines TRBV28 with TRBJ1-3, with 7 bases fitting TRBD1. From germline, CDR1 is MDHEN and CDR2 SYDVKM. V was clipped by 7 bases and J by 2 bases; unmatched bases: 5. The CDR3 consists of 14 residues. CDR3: CASTEQGTGNTIYF. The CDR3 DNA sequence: TGTGCCAGCACTGAACAGGGGACTGGAAACACCATATATTTT.

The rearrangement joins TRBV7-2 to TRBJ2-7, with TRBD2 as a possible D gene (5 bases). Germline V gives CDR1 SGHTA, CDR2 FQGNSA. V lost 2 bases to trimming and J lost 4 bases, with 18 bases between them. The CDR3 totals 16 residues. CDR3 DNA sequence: TGTGCCAGCAGCTTAACCGCCTTAGGACTCAGTTACGAGCAGTACTTC. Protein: CASSLTALGLSYEQYF.

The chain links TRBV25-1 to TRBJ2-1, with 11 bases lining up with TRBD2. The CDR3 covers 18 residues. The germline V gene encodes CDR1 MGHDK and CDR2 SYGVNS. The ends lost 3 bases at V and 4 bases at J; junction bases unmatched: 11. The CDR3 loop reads CASSDSSLTSGKYNEQFF. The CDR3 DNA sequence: TGTGCCAGCAGTGATTCTTCCCTGACTAGCGGGAAATACAATGAGCAGTTCTTC.

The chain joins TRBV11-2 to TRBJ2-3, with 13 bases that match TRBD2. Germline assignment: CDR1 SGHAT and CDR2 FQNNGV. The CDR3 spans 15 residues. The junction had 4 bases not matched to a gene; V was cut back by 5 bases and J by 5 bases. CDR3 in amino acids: CASSPGLAGVDTQYF. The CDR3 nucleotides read TGTGCCAGCAGCCCTGGACTAGCGGGAGTAGATACGCAGTATTTT.

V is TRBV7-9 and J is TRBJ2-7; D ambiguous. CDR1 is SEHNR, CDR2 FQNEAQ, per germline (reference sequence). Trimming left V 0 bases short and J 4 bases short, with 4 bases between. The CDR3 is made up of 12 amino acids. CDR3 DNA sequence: TGTGCCAGCAGCTTAGCGGAGTACGAGCAGTACTTC. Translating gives CASSLAEYEQYF.

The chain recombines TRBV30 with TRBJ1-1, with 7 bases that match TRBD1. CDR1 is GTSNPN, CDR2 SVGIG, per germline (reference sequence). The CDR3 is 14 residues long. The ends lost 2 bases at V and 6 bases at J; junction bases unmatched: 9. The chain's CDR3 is CAWSLRQGTPEAFF. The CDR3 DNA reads TGTGCCTGGAGTTTGAGACAGGGTACTCCTGAAGCTTTCTTT.

The CDR3 spells CASSLGAPYEQYF. In DNA, the CDR3 is TGTGCCAGCAGCTTAGGGGCCCCCTACGAGCAGTACTTC. V usage is TRBV11-3 and J usage is TRBJ2-7; unclear D gene. Germline V gives CDR1 SGHNT, CDR2 YENEEA. V was clipped by 1 base and J by 2 bases, with 6 bases between them. CDR3 length: 13 amino acids.

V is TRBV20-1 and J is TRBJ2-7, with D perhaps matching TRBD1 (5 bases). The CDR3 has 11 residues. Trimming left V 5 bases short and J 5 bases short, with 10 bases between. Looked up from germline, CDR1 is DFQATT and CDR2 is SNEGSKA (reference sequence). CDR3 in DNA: TGCAGTGCTCGGAGACAGAACGAGCAGTACTTC. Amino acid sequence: CSARRQNEQYF.

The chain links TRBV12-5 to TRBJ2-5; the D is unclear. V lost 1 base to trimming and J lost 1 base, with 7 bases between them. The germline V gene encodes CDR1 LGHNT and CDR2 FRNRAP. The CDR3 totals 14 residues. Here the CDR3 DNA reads TGTGCTAGTGGTTTGGGGCAGATCCAAGAGACCCAGTACTTC. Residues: CASGLGQIQETQYF.

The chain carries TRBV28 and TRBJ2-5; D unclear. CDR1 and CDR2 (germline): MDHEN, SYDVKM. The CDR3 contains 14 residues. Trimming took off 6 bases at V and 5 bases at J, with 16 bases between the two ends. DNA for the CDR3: TGTGCCAGCAGCGGGTCCCTAGGTCGGGAGACCCAGTACTTC. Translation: CASSGSLGRETQYF.

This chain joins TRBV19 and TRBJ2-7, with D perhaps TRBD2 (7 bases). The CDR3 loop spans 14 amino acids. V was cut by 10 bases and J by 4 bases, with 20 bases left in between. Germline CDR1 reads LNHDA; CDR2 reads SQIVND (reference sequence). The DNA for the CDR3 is TGTGCCACTAAGACCGGGGGGCAGGGGTACGAGCAGTACTTC. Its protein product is CATKTGGQGYEQYF.

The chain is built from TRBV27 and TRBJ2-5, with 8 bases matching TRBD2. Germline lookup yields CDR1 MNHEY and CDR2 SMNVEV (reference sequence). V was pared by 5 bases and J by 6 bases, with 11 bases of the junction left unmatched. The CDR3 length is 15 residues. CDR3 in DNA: TGTGCCAGCAGTCCACCCGGGAGGGCCAAGAAGACCCAGTACTTC. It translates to CASSPPGRAKKTQYF.

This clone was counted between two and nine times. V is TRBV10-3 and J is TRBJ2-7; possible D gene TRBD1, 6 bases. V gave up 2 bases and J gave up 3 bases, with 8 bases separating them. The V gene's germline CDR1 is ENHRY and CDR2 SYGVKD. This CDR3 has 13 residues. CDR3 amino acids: CAISEDRSYEQYF. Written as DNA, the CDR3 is TGTGCCATCAGTGAGGACAGGAGCTACGAGCAGTACTTC.

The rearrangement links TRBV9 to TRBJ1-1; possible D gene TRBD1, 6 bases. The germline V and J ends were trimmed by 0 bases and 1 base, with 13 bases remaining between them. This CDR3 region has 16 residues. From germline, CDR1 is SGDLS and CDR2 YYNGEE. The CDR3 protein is CASSVEGGARNTEAFF. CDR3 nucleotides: TGTGCCAGCAGCGTAGAGGGGGGGGCGCGGAACACTGAAGCTTTCTTT.